Following are 27 T cell receptor beta chains from one sample sequenced in a study of beta chain features in type 1 diabetes. Isolated RNA was reverse transcribed in full, so expressed TCRB transcripts were sequenced. Here immunoSEQ multiplex PCR was the method, and the copy in TCRdb shows in-frame clones only, minus some. The sample holds fewer than 900,000 clones, 17% seen once. The sequenced material came from naive CD4+ T cells from blood. These receptor sequences come from a woman aged 18-35 years in good health.

The DNA for the CDR3 is TGTGCCAGCAGTTACTCGGGACATGAGAACACCGGGGAGCTGTTTTTT. Translated: CASSYSGHENTGELFF. The chain is built from TRBV6-5 and TRBJ2-2, with D maybe TRBD1 (6 bases). Germline V gene data show CDR1 as MNHEY and CDR2 as SVGAGI. The V end was cut by 0 bases, the J end by 1 base, with 9 bases between. CDR3 length: 16 amino acids.

This clone was detected only a few times. This chain connects TRBV14 to TRBJ2-3, with D uncertain. CDR1 and CDR2 from the germline V gene are SGHDN and FVKESK. Deletions cut 5 bases from V and 4 bases from J, with 13 bases between. This CDR3 comprises 14 residues. CDR3 coding DNA: TGTGCCAGCAGCAATACCGAATACCCAGATACGCAGTATTTT. Protein: CASSNTEYPDTQYF.

This clone was counted only a few times. Other DNA sequences from this sample encode an identical CDR3 as well. The rearrangement links TRBV7-2 to TRBJ2-6; tentatively, D is TRBD2 (5 bases). This CDR3 has 16 amino acids. The germline V and J ends were trimmed by 3 bases and 2 bases, with 11 bases remaining between them. Germline loops: CDR1 SGHTA, CDR2 FQGNSA. In DNA form, the CDR3 reads TGTGCCAGCAGCTTCCCCCTCGGGGCTGGGGCCAACGTCCTGACTTTC. Translated, it gives CASSFPLGAGANVLTF.

This clone was counted a few times. This chain connects TRBV7-2 to TRBJ2-3; D not resolved. The CDR3 covers 15 residues. Germline V gene data show CDR1 as SGHTA and CDR2 as FQGNSA. Trimming cost V 2 bases and J 4 bases, with 13 bases left between them. The CDR3 nucleotides are TGTGCCAGCAGCTTAATCGGCCCAACCCCAGATACGCAGTATTTT. This encodes CASSLIGPTPDTQYF.

This chain links TRBV11-3 with TRBJ2-5, with a weak D call TRBD1 (6 bases). Germline V gives CDR1 SGHNT, CDR2 YENEEA. The CDR3 extends over 13 amino acids. Trimming cost V 4 bases and J 5 bases, with 11 bases left between them. CDR3 sequence: CASSSGQWETQYF. The CDR3 bases are TGTGCCAGCAGCTCCGGACAGTGGGAGACCCAGTACTTC.

This clone has only a few counts. V and J are TRBV6-6 and TRBJ2-7; D unresolved. The germline gives CDR1 MNHNY, CDR2 SVGAGI (reference sequence). The V and J ends lost 0 bases and 4 bases respectively, with 7 bases between them. The CDR3 is made up of 13 amino acids. CDR3 nucleotide sequence: TGTGCCAGCAGTTACTCGATTGGATACGAGCAGTACTTC. Its protein is CASSYSIGYEQYF.

This clone was observed a handful of times. The chain couples TRBV7-9 to TRBJ2-1, with D unclear. The germline V and J ends were trimmed by 1 base and 3 bases, with 7 bases remaining between them. CDR3 size: 14 residues. Per the germline V gene, CDR1 is SEHNR and CDR2 is FQNEAQ (reference sequence). The CDR3 loop is CASSLVGDYNEQFF. CDR3 nucleotide sequence: TGTGCCAGCAGCTTAGTCGGTGACTACAATGAGCAGTTCTTC.

In its sample, this clone was seen a few times. The chain links TRBV10-3 to TRBJ1-1, with D uncertain. Germline V lookup: CDR1 ENHRY, CDR2 SYGVKD. The CDR3 runs to 14 residues. With 0 bases removed from V and 0 bases from J, the gap between germline ends came to 5 bases. The CDR3 spells CAISESEVNTEAFF. DNA of the CDR3: TGTGCCATCAGTGAGTCGGAGGTGAACACTGAAGCTTTCTTT.

A few counts support this clone. V and J are TRBV7-9 and TRBJ1-1, with D maybe TRBD1 (6 bases). Deletions cut 0 bases from V and 7 bases from J, with 12 bases between. Germline V gene lookup returns CDR1 SEHNR and CDR2 FQNEAQ (reference sequence). This CDR3 is built from 14 residues. The CDR3, as DNA: TGTGCCAGCAGCTTAGCGGGTCAGGGGTTTGAAGCTTTCTTT. It codes for CASSLAGQGFEAFF.

This clone was counted a few times. The V and J genes are TRBV29-1 and TRBJ2-5, with 10 nucleotides matching TRBD1. The better agreement between TRBJ2-7 and the DNA end casts doubt on the J call. This CDR3 region has 13 residues. Germline CDR1 SQVTM, CDR2 ANQGSEA. The CDR3 is CSVTGGRSYEQYF. The CDR3 DNA is TGCAGCGTGACAGGGGGCAGGTCCTACGAGCAGTACTTC.

The CDR3 nucleotides are TGTGCCAGTCATTTCAGGTTGAGCTCCTACAATGAGCAGTTCTTC. It specifies CASHFRLSSYNEQFF. The genes are TRBV28 and TRBJ2-1; D uncertain. Germline CDR1 MDHEN, CDR2 SYDVKM. The CDR3 totals 15 residues. Trimming took off 9 bases at V and 0 bases at J, with 15 bases between the two ends.

About this clone: This sample also contains other DNA sequences that code for the same CDR3. This chain uses TRBV7-9 with TRBJ1-1; D gene unclear. The germline gives CDR1 SEHNR, CDR2 FQNEAQ (reference sequence). There are 12 residues in the CDR3. The V gene lost 5 bases and the J gene lost 5 bases, with 9 bases spanning the gap. The CDR3 DNA reads as TGTGCCAGCAGCCCTCACTCGACTGAAGCTTTCTTT. It specifies CASSPHSTEAFF. Using reference TRBV7-9 and TRBJ1-1 for the parts outside the CDR3, the full variable domain is DTGVSQNPRHKITKRGQNVTFRCDPISEHNRLYWYRQTLGQGPEFLTYFQNEAQLEKSRLLSDRFSAERPKGSFSTLEIQRTEQGDSAMYLCASSPHSTEAFFGQGTRLTVV.

The CDR3 sequence: CASSGRSLYGYTF. CDR3 DNA: TGTGCCAGTAGTGGACGGAGCCTCTATGGCTACACCTTC. The chain is built from TRBV19 and TRBJ1-2; no definite D call. The CDR3 extends over 13 amino acids. Looked up from germline, CDR1 is LNHDA and CDR2 is SQIVND (reference sequence). V gave up 5 bases and J gave up 4 bases, with 11 bases separating them. Together with reference TRBV19 and TRBJ1-2, the CDR3 gives the full variable domain: DGGITQSPKYLFRKEGQNVTLSCEQNLNHDAMYWYRQDPGQGLRLIYYSQIVNDFQKGDIAEGYSVSREKKESFPLTVTSAQKNPTAFYLCASSGRSLYGYTFGSGTRLTVV.

The chain couples TRBV7-3 to TRBJ2-7; D remains ambiguous. The length of the CDR3 is 14 residues. From germline, CDR1 is SGHTA and CDR2 FQGTGA. V was pared by 5 bases and J by 1 base, with 12 bases between. This chain's CDR3 is CASSPSGPSYEQYF. The CDR3 nucleotides read TGTGCCAGCAGCCCCTCTGGACCGTCCTACGAGCAGTACTTC.

The chain has TRBV29-1 and TRBJ2-3; possibly TRBD1 for D (6 bases). V was pared by 4 bases and J by 3 bases, with 17 bases between. This CDR3 is 15 amino acids long. The germline gives CDR1 SQVTM, CDR2 ANQGSEA. CDR3 amino acids: CSVGFTGKSTDTQYF. For the CDR3, the DNA is TGCAGCGTTGGGTTTACAGGGAAGAGTACAGATACGCAGTATTTT.

This clone was seen a handful of times. CDR3 loop: CASSPRQFSNQPQHF. The DNA of the CDR3 is TGTGCCAGCAGCCCTAGACAGTTTAGCAATCAGCCCCAGCATTTT. V and J are TRBV7-8 and TRBJ1-5; tentative D call: TRBD1 (5 bases). The CDR3 sequence is 15 residues long. Germline lookup yields CDR1 SGHVS and CDR2 FQNEAQ. V was cut by 5 bases and J by 0 bases, with 11 bases left in between.

This clone was detected a few times. The chain has TRBV6-5 and TRBJ2-5; D gene uncertain. Between the trimmed V and J ends, which lost 2 bases and 0 bases, there was a span of 10 bases. CDR3 length: 15 residues. Germline CDR1 and CDR2: MNHEY and SVGAGI. The CDR3 protein is CASSYGSTHQETQYF. For the CDR3, the DNA is TGTGCCAGCAGTTACGGGTCTACCCACCAAGAGACCCAGTACTTC.

This clone was counted a single time. The V gene is TRBV9, the J gene TRBJ2-3; TRBD2 matches at 10 bases. V was clipped by 0 bases and J by 5 bases; unmatched bases: 9. Germline V gene lookup returns CDR1 SGDLS and CDR2 YYNGEE. CDR3 size: 17 residues. CDR3 nucleotides: TGTGCCAGCAGCGTAGCCCGAGCGGGAGGGCCGAGAGATACGCAGTATTTT. It encodes CASSVARAGGPRDTQYF. The variable domain in full, completed from reference TRBV9 and TRBJ2-3, reads DSGVTQTPKHLITATGQRVTLRCSPRSGDLSVYWYQQSLDQGLQFLIQYYNGEERAKGNILERFSAQQFPDLHSELNLSSLELGDSALYFCASSVARAGGPRDTQYFGPGTRLTVL.

This clone was detected only a few times. The genes are TRBV27 and TRBJ2-1; TRBD1 is a possible D gene (5 bases). CDR3 length equals 14 residues. Trimming stripped 6 bases from V and 4 bases from J, with 13 bases between. Looked up from germline, CDR1 is MNHEY and CDR2 is SMNVEV (reference sequence). The CDR3 DNA reads TGTGCCAGCAGCCTGGACAAAATTTACAATGAGCAGTTCTTC. Its translation is CASSLDKIYNEQFF.

This clone was found a few times. The CDR3 DNA follows: TGTGCCAGCAGCTTAGATGGGTGGGGCGCAGAGCAGTTCTTC. Translation gives CASSLDGWGAEQFF. This chain uses TRBV11-2 with TRBJ2-1; the D gene is possibly TRBD1 (5 bases). The ends were cut back, 0 bases at V and 10 bases at J, with 13 bases in the middle. The germline gives CDR1 SGHAT, CDR2 FQNNGV. The length of the CDR3 is 14 residues.

This clone has more than one count but fewer than ten. V and J are TRBV5-1 and TRBJ2-3; 7 bases are a match to TRBD2. The CDR3 contains 15 residues. V shed 4 bases, J shed 4 bases, and the junction held 9 bases outside the gene matches. Germline V gives CDR1 SGHRS, CDR2 YFSETQ. CDR3 protein: CASSDGLVRSDTQYF. The CDR3 DNA reads as TGCGCCAGCAGCGATGGACTAGTGAGATCAGATACGCAGTATTTT.

This clone has only a few counts. This rearrangement joins TRBV20-1 to TRBJ2-1, with D unclear. V lost 5 bases and J lost 10, with 9 bases in between. Per the germline V gene, CDR1 is DFQATT and CDR2 is SNEGSKA (reference sequence). The CDR3 is 10 residues long. The CDR3 bases are TGCAGTGCTTTGTCGCGCGAGCAGTTCTTC. This encodes CSALSREQFF.

This sequence joins TRBV7-3 and TRBJ2-3; 7 nucleotides match TRBD1. The CDR3 loop spans 13 amino acids. Per the germline V gene, CDR1 is SGHTA and CDR2 is FQGTGA. The junction had 4 bases not matched to a gene; V was cut back by 8 bases and J by 2 bases. This CDR3 is CASGTADTDTQYF. The CDR3 DNA sequence: TGTGCCAGCGGGACAGCGGACACAGATACGCAGTATTTT.

The chain is built from TRBV27 and TRBJ1-5; D might be TRBD1 (6 bases). The CDR3 length is 15 residues. In germline, CDR1 is MNHEY, CDR2 SMNVEV (reference sequence). The ends were cut back, 0 bases at V and 2 bases at J, with 8 bases in the middle. In nucleotides, the CDR3 is TGTGCCAGCAGTTTATCGGGACAACGCAATCAGCCCCAGCATTTT. Protein: CASSLSGQRNQPQHF.

The count of this clone is one. The rearrangement joins TRBV6-5 to TRBJ1-5, with a possible D match to TRBD1 (5 bases). V shed 5 bases and J shed 6 bases, with 11 bases lying between them. CDR1 and CDR2 (germline): MNHEY, SVGAGI. CDR3 length: 13 residues. CDR3 sequence (DNA): TGTGCCAGCAGTGACCAGGGTTCTCAGCCCCAGCATTTT. Translated, it gives CASSDQGSQPQHF.

This clone has more than one count but fewer than ten. The chain has TRBV28 and TRBJ2-1; 7 nucleotides agree with TRBD2. The CDR3 extends over 14 amino acids. With 2 bases clipped from V and 6 bases from J, the junction kept 4 bases outside the gene matches. Germline assignment: CDR1 MDHEN and CDR2 SYDVKM. The CDR3 coding sequence is TGTGCCAGCAGTTTAGGGAGGGCCATCAATGAGCAGTTCTTC. This gives the protein CASSLGRAINEQFF.

The chain has TRBV11-1 and TRBJ2-1; 12 bases map to TRBD2. The CDR3 has 18 residues. With 4 bases clipped from V and 10 bases from J, the junction kept 17 bases outside the gene matches. Germline CDR1 SGHAT, CDR2 FQDESV (reference sequence). The CDR3 DNA reads TGTGCCAGCAGCTCAAGCAGGGCTAGCGGGAGGGCCCTGGGGGAGCAGTTCTTC. As protein: CASSSSRASGRALGEQFF.